The 20 T cell receptor beta chains reported below all come from one sample, sequenced in a study of graft-versus-host responses after intestinal transplantation. No antigen has been identified for these receptors. TCRdb's copy holds only in-frame clones and misses some; the assay was immunoSEQ multiplex PCR. The sample lists around 76,000 clones; approximately 96% were seen once. This specimen was unstimulated CD8+ T cells sorted from spleen or lymph node cells, taken before intestinal transplant. The receptor source for this set is a human donor who received an intestinal transplant.

The sample holds a few counts of this clone. V usage is TRBV6-5 and J usage is TRBJ2-2, with D possibly being TRBD1 or TRBD2 (5 bases each). Germline lookup yields CDR1 MNHEY and CDR2 SVGAGI. The CDR3 has 14 residues. Trimming pared 4 bases from V and 2 bases from J, leaving 8 bases between. The CDR3 protein is CASSFGANTGELFF. The CDR3 DNA follows: TGTGCCAGCAGTTTCGGGGCTAACACCGGGGAGCTGTTTTTT.

J is TRBJ2-2 and V is TRBV28; D not resolved. The germline gives CDR1 MDHEN, CDR2 SYDVKM. Trimming cost V 2 bases and J 3 bases, with 7 bases left between them. CDR3 size: 14 residues. The CDR3 is CASSLLADTGELFF. The CDR3 DNA follows: TGTGCCAGCAGTTTACTCGCCGACACCGGGGAGCTGTTTTTT.

V usage is TRBV10-3 and J usage is TRBJ2-7; 7 nucleotides line up with TRBD1. The length of the CDR3 is 17 residues. The germline V gene has CDR1 ENHRY and CDR2 SYGVKD. The trim removed 2 bases at V and 2 bases at J, leaving 12 bases unmatched. CDR3: CAISEPYPGQLTYEQYF. CDR3 nucleotides: TGTGCCATCAGTGAGCCGTACCCGGGACAGCTAACCTACGAGCAGTACTTC.

The chain uses TRBV7-3 and TRBJ2-7; D is perhaps TRBD2 (5 bases). In germline, CDR1 is SGHTA, CDR2 FQGTGA. V was trimmed by 2 bases and J by 0 bases, leaving 8 bases between them. CDR3 length: 14 residues. CDR3: CASSLHGSSYEQYF. The CDR3 DNA sequence: TGTGCCAGCAGCTTACATGGGAGCTCCTACGAGCAGTACTTC.

Concerning this clone: The junction departs from the called germline gene at one end, perhaps through a read error. The chain combines TRBV5-1 with TRBJ2-5, with D possibly TRBD1 on 6 matching bases. Germline values: CDR1 SGHRS, CDR2 YFSETQ. This CDR3 spans 12 amino acids. CDR3 loop: CASSLDQGRSDF. The CDR3 DNA is TGCGCCAGCAGCTTAGACCAGGGGAGATCGGACTTC.

The chain has TRBV7-9 and TRBJ2-1, with 9 bases fitting TRBD1. This CDR3 comprises 15 residues. CDR1 is SEHNR and CDR2 is FQNEAQ in the germline V gene (reference sequence). Losses at the gene ends were 3 bases for V and 5 bases for J; bases not matched to a gene: 5. The CDR3 here is CASSFLGTGNNEQFF. CDR3 in DNA: TGTGCCAGCAGCTTTCTGGGGACAGGGAACAATGAGCAGTTCTTC.

V and J are TRBV18 and TRBJ1-2; 7 bases fit TRBD1. V trimming: 4 bases; J trimming: 0 bases; junction bases outside the gene matches: 11. The CDR3 extends over 17 amino acids. CDR1 and CDR2 from the germline V gene are KGHSH and LQKENI. CDR3 sequence reads: CASSLSDRSYTNYGYTF. The CDR3 bases are TGTGCCAGCTCACTATCGGACAGGTCATATACTAACTATGGCTACACCTTC.

The chain carries TRBV2 and TRBJ1-1; no reliable D call. Germline-derived CDR1 and CDR2 are SNHLY and FYNNEI. V was pared by 7 bases and J by 11 bases, with 11 bases between. This CDR3 is built from 10 residues. The DNA for the CDR3 is TGTGCCAGCAACGCCCGATTTGCTTTCTTT. Translated, it gives CASNARFAFF.

The rearrangement joins TRBV5-1 to TRBJ2-1, with D possibly being TRBD1 (6 bases). There are 14 residues in the CDR3. Germline CDR1 reads SGHRS; CDR2 reads YFSETQ. Trimming removed 3 bases from V and 4 bases from J, with 11 bases in between. The CDR3 DNA reads TGCGCCAGCAGCTGGGGACATTCGTACAATGAGCAGTTCTTC. It specifies CASSWGHSYNEQFF.

This chain joins TRBV13 and TRBJ2-1; TRBD2 matches 13 bases. V dropped 6 bases and J dropped 8; count of bases not matched to a gene: 13. CDR3 length: 17 amino acids. CDR1 PRHDT and CDR2 FYEKMQ come from the germline V gene (reference sequence). CDR3 bases: TGTGCCAGCAGAGGACTAGCGGGAGTCCCGGTCCGCGATGAGCAGTTCTTC. Residues: CASRGLAGVPVRDEQFF.

Notes on this clone: Other DNA sequences within the sample encode an identical CDR3. The chain is built from TRBV7-9 and TRBJ1-1; TRBD1 might be the D (5 bases). Germline assignment: CDR1 SEHNR and CDR2 FQNEAQ (reference sequence). The CDR3 consists of 12 residues. Trimming stripped 1 base from V and 7 bases from J, with 7 bases between. The CDR3 region is CASSLEDIEAFF. The CDR3 DNA follows: TGTGCCAGCAGCTTAGAGGACATTGAAGCTTTCTTT.

This chain joins TRBV10-2 and TRBJ2-5, with TRBD1 as a possible D gene (6 bases). The CDR3 covers 11 residues. Per germline, CDR1 WSHSY and CDR2 SAAADI. Trimming removed 3 bases from V and 7 bases from J, with 6 bases in between. The CDR3 here is CASSEGGTQYF. In DNA form, the CDR3 reads TGCGCCAGCAGTGAAGGGGGGACCCAGTACTTC.

The V and J genes are TRBV10-1 and TRBJ2-2, with 9 bases fitting TRBD2. Germline V CDR1 and CDR2: WNHNN, SYGVQD (reference sequence). Trimming cost V 2 bases and J 6 bases; bases outside gene matches: 10. The CDR3 has 17 residues. The CDR3 sequence is CASSEIAGVTPAGELFF. The CDR3 nucleotides are TGCGCCAGCAGTGAGATAGCGGGAGTCACCCCGGCCGGGGAGCTGTTTTTT.

The V gene is TRBV30, the J gene TRBJ1-1; the D gene is possibly TRBD1 (6 bases). Germline V gene lookup returns CDR1 GTSNPN and CDR2 SVGIG (reference sequence). Trimming pared 0 bases from V and 1 base from J, leaving 15 bases between. CDR3 length equals 16 residues. The CDR3 loop reads CAWSVILWTENTEAFF. The DNA for the CDR3 is TGTGCCTGGAGTGTAATCCTCTGGACAGAGAACACTGAAGCTTTCTTT.

V is TRBV9 and J is TRBJ2-3, with unresolved D. V dropped 4 bases and J dropped 3 bases, with 6 bases sitting between them. The length of the CDR3 is 12 residues. Germline assignment: CDR1 SGDLS and CDR2 YYNGEE. The CDR3 here is CASSPDTDTQYF. The CDR3 nucleotides read TGTGCCAGCAGCCCTGATACAGATACGCAGTATTTT.

CDR3 in amino acids: CASSPDRGEQFF. As DNA, the CDR3 is TGTGCCAGCAGCCCTGACAGGGGTGAGCAGTTCTTC. This chain links TRBV4-2 with TRBJ2-1; 8 bases are shared with TRBD1. The trim removed 4 bases at V and 9 bases at J, leaving 2 bases unmatched. This CDR3 has 12 amino acids. Per the germline V gene, CDR1 is LGHNA and CDR2 is YNFKEQ.

The rearrangement uses TRBV27 and TRBJ2-7; D uncertain. Germline loops: CDR1 MNHEY, CDR2 SMNVEV (reference sequence). This CDR3 comprises 13 residues. The germline V and J ends were trimmed by 4 bases and 6 bases, with 13 bases remaining between them. CDR3 bases: TGTGCCAGCAGTTATCTTTCGAGTTCCGAGCAGTACTTC. It encodes CASSYLSSSEQYF.

The J gene is TRBJ2-5, the V gene TRBV5-1; D call uncertain. V was trimmed by 4 bases and J by 1 base, leaving 14 bases between them. Germline V gene data show CDR1 as SGHRS and CDR2 as YFSETQ. The CDR3 totals 15 residues. In DNA form, the CDR3 reads TGCGCCAGCAGCCCGCTCGACCAGCCCCAAGAGACCCAGTACTTC. It yields the protein CASSPLDQPQETQYF.

The chain joins TRBV2 to TRBJ2-3, with 9 bases identical to TRBD1. CDR1 and CDR2 (germline): SNHLY, FYNNEI. The CDR3 spans 15 residues. V lost 9 bases and J lost 4; bases outside the gene matches: 11. Written as DNA, the CDR3 is TGTGCCAGTTACGAACAGGGGGCGCGGTCAGATACGCAGTATTTT. Translated, it gives CASYEQGARSDTQYF.

This clone occurred once. The rearrangement uses TRBV10-3 and TRBJ1-1; D gene uncertain. The CDR3 covers 13 residues. Trimming shortened V by 6 bases and J by 0 bases, and 8 bases separated the two germline ends. The V gene's germline CDR1 is ENHRY and CDR2 SYGVKD. This CDR3 reads CAIRETVNTEAFF. The CDR3 nucleotides are TGTGCCATCAGAGAAACGGTGAACACTGAAGCTTTCTTT.